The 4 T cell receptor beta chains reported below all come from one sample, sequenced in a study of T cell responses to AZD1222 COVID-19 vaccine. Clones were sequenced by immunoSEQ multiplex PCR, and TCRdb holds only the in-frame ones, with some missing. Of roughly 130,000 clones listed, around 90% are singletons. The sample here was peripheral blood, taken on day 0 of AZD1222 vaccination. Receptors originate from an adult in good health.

The CDR3 DNA follows: TGTGCCAGTTCAAAACAGGACTACGAGCAGTACTTC. Its protein product is CASSKQDYEQYF. V is TRBV19 and J is TRBJ2-7, with a tentative D call TRBD1 (5 bases). The CDR3 has 12 residues. V was trimmed by 8 bases and J by 3 bases, leaving 11 bases between them. Germline V gene sequence: CDR1 LNHDA, CDR2 SQIVND (reference sequence).

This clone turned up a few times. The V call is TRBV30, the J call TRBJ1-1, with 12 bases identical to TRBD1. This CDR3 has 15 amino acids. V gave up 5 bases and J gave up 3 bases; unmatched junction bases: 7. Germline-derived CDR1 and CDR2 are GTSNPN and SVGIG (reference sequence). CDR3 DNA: TGTGCCTGGGGGACAGGGGGCACATTGGACACTGAAGCTTTCTTT. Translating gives CAWGTGGTLDTEAFF.

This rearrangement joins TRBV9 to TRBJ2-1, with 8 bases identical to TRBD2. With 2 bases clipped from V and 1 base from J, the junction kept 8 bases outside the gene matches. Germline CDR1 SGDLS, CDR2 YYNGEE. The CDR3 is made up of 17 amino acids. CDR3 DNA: TGTGCCAGCAGCGTCCGGAGCGGGGGTGAGTCCTACAATGAGCAGTTCTTC. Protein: CASSVRSGGESYNEQFF.

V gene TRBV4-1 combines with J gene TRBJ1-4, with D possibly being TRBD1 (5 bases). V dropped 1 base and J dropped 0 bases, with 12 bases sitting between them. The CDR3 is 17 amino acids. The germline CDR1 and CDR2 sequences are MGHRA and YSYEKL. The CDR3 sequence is CASSQVRTNATNEKLFF. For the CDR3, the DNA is TGCGCCAGCAGCCAAGTTAGGACAAATGCAACTAATGAAAAACTGTTTTTT.